These 5 T cell receptor beta chains originate from one sample sequenced in a study of blood T cell repertoires in COVID-19. Data came from immunoSEQ multiplex PCR; TCRdb stores just in-frame clones and leaves some out. The data contain about 250,000 clones, about 83% of them seen just once; the ten biggest clones take up approximately 8.6%. Source material: peripheral blood. Every receptor here comes from a middle-aged man with active or convalescent COVID-19.

V and J are TRBV6-1 and TRBJ1-6; no reliable D call. The germline V gene has CDR1 MNHNS and CDR2 SASEGT. V shed 5 bases and J shed 8 bases, with 13 bases lying between them. CDR3 length: 14 residues. This chain's CDR3 is CASSRSLGDSPLHF. DNA for the CDR3: TGTGCCAGCAGTAGGTCCCTAGGTGATTCACCCCTCCACTTT.

The chain links TRBV14 to TRBJ1-1; no reliable D call. The CDR3 totals 15 residues. The germline V gene has CDR1 SGHDN and CDR2 FVKESK. V lost 1 base and J 2 bases, leaving 11 bases between the germline ends. Written as DNA, the CDR3 is TGTGCCAGCAGCCAAGGATCAGCGAGAAACACTGAAGCTTTCTTT. It translates to CASSQGSARNTEAFF. Variable domain in full (rest from reference TRBV14 and TRBJ1-1): EAGVTQFPSHSVIEKGQTVTLRCDPISGHDNLYWYRRVMGKEIKFLLHFVKESKQDESGMPNNRFLAERTGGTYSTLKVQPAELEDSGVYFCASSQGSARNTEAFFGQGTRLTVV.

This clone was counted a few times. This chain uses TRBV5-1 with TRBJ2-7; 13 bases line up with TRBD2. This CDR3 comprises 17 residues. CDR1 and CDR2 from the germline V gene are SGHRS and YFSETQ. V lost 0 bases, J lost 5 bases, and 8 bases stayed unmatched. CDR3 residues: CASSLAKGTSGANEQYF. CDR3 DNA: TGCGCCAGCAGCTTGGCTAAAGGGACTAGCGGGGCTAACGAGCAGTACTTC.

The chain recombines TRBV24-1 with TRBJ2-3, with D perhaps TRBD2 (7 bases). Looked up from germline, CDR1 is KGHDR and CDR2 is SFDVKD. The CDR3 totals 15 residues. V lost 5 bases, J lost 0 bases, and 11 bases lay in between. This CDR3 is CATSGGGTSTDTQYF. CDR3 nucleotides: TGTGCCACCAGTGGGGGGGGCACTAGCACAGATACGCAGTATTTT.

V is TRBV11-2 and J is TRBJ2-5; 7 positions agree with TRBD1. V gave up 5 bases and J gave up 4 bases; unmatched junction bases: 7. Looked up from germline, CDR1 is SGHAT and CDR2 is FQNNGV. The CDR3 runs 14 residues. Here the CDR3 DNA reads TGTGCCAGCAGCCCGACAGGGCGGAGAGAGACCCAGTACTTC. Protein product: CASSPTGRRETQYF.